These T cell receptor beta chains were read from a single sample in a study of blood T cells in healthy people across ages. MiXCR, run by TCRdb on the 5' RACE reads, gives a single entry per CDR3 protein. The sample has approximately 1.5 million distinct CDR3 sequences, about 35% seen once. Sequenced: blood. All receptors derive from a woman aged 25 to 39 in good health. Each CDR3 is given with its conserved first and last residue. The D gene is left open where the match is weak. The listing skips clone size in some rows; elsewhere it reads once, few, many or a size class.

V gene	CDR3 length	clone size	D gene	J gene	CDR3 protein	CDR3 DNA
TRBV6-5	15	few	TRBD1	TRBJ2-1	CASSYFGTGGNEQFF	TGTGCCAGCAGTTACTTCGGGACAGGGGGCAATGAGCAGTTCTTC
TRBV7-9	13	few	-	TRBJ1-2	CASSDKANYGYTF	TGTGCCAGCAGTGACAAAGCTAACTATGGCTACACCTTC
TRBV20-1	13	few	-	TRBJ2-3	CSVWNSPTDTQYF	TGCAGTGTATGGAACTCGCCCACAGATACGCAGTATTTT
TRBV20-1	14	many	-	TRBJ2-3	CSADPTGSTDTQYF	TGCAGTGCCGACCCCACCGGGAGCACAGATACGCAGTATTTT
TRBV27	11	-	-	TRBJ1-5	CATHSQGFQHF	TGTGCCACCCACAGCCAGGGGTTCCAGCATTTT
TRBV13	15	few	-	TRBJ2-2	CASSLRNTNTGELFF	TGTGCCAGCAGCTTAAGGAACACGAACACCGGGGAGCTGTTTTTT
TRBV4-1	16	-	-	TRBJ2-1	CASSQDFPGVMDEQFF	TGCGCCAGCAGCCAAGATTTTCCCGGGGTTATGGATGAGCAGTTCTTC
TRBV7-9	14	-	TRBD1	TRBJ2-7	CASSPDREPREQYF	TGTGCCAGCAGCCCGGACAGGGAGCCTCGCGAGCAGTACTTC
TRBV12-3/TRBV12-4	14	-	TRBD2	TRBJ2-1	CAGSLAGPYNEQFF	TGTGCCGGCAGTTTAGCGGGGCCATACAATGAGCAGTTCTTC
TRBV5-1	14	-	-	TRBJ2-2	CASRGDGNTGELFF	TGCGCCAGTAGGGGAGACGGGAACACCGGGGAGCTGTTTTTT
TRBV18	16	-	TRBD2	TRBJ2-3	CASSPKAGVPTDTQYF	TGTGCCAGCTCACCAAAAGCGGGGGTTCCCACAGATACGCAGTATTTT
TRBV10-2	17	-	TRBD2	TRBJ2-7	CASTEPTSGRVAYEQYF	TGCGCCAGCACAGAACCTACTAGCGGGAGGGTGGCCTACGAGCAGTACTTC
TRBV6-5	15	-	-	TRBJ1-2	CASSTTGTPIYGYTF	TGTGCCAGCAGTACGACCGGGACACCCATCTATGGCTACACCTTC
TRBV5-1	17	-	-	TRBJ1-1	CASSLIYMGPMNTEAFF	TGCGCCAGCAGCTTGATTTATATGGGGCCCATGAACACTGAAGCTTTCTTT
TRBV2	16	once	TRBD2	TRBJ2-7	CASSELETSGEYEQYF	TGTGCCAGCAGTGAACTCGAGACTAGCGGGGAGTACGAGCAGTACTTC
TRBV5-1	21	-	TRBD2	TRBJ2-3	CASSLATTSGLLTPSTDTQYF	TGCGCCAGCAGCTTGGCCACGACTAGCGGGCTGCTTACACCAAGCACAGATACGCAGTATTTT
TRBV20-1	12	many	-	TRBJ1-1	CSAKGGLTEAFF	TGCAGTGCTAAGGGGGGGCTCACTGAAGCTTTCTTT
TRBV4-1	16	few	TRBD2	TRBJ2-5	CASSQVTSGGAETQYF	TGCGCCAGCAGCCAAGTTACTAGCGGGGGTGCGGAGACCCAGTACTTC
TRBV12-3/TRBV12-4	12	-	-	TRBJ2-1	CASFSGFNEQFF	TGTGCCAGCTTCTCCGGGTTCAATGAGCAGTTCTTC
TRBV4-1	16	-	-	TRBJ1-1	CAMADGADPKDAEAFF	TGCGCCATGGCCGATGGGGCGGATCCGAAGGACGCTGAAGCTTTCTTT
TRBV27	13	once	-	TRBJ2-1	CASSLYSSGEQFF	TGTGCCAGCAGTTTATATAGTTCGGGTGAGCAGTTCTTC
TRBV29-1	13	many	-	TRBJ2-3	CSVEDGFGDTQYF	TGCAGCGTTGAGGACGGATTTGGAGATACGCAGTATTTT
TRBV6-6	15	-	TRBD1	TRBJ2-7	CASSWTTGGSYEQYF	TGTGCCAGCAGTTGGACCACAGGGGGCAGCTACGAGCAGTACTTC
TRBV12-3/TRBV12-4	11	-	-	TRBJ1-5	CASGFDQPQHF	TGTGCCAGCGGTTTCGACCAGCCCCAGCATTTT
TRBV10-3	17	-	-	TRBJ2-5	CAISESVYSAGQETQYF	TGTGCCATCAGTGAGTCGGTGTATTCGGCGGGGCAAGAGACCCAGTACTTC
TRBV2	14	few	-	TRBJ2-7	CASSAHRVNYEQYF	TGTGCCAGCTCAGCGCACAGGGTGAACTACGAGCAGTACTTC
TRBV20-1	17	many	TRBD2	TRBJ2-3	CSARLLAGGPVTDTQYF	TGCAGTGCTAGGCTTCTGGCGGGGGGGCCTGTCACAGATACGCAGTATTTT
TRBV6-1	15	few	-	TRBJ2-1	CASSTSINPYNEQFF	TGTGCCAGCAGTACTAGCATAAACCCTTACAATGAGCAGTTCTTC
TRBV9	14	-	-	TRBJ2-7	CASSETGYSYEQYF	TGTGCCAGCAGCGAAACAGGGTACTCCTACGAGCAGTACTTC
TRBV6-6	15	-	TRBD2	TRBJ2-1	CASNTLAGDSNEQFF	TGTGCCAGCAACACACTAGCGGGGGATTCCAATGAGCAGTTCTTC
TRBV14	21	few	-	TRBJ2-7	CASSQDYRSEEGVYEEGEQYF	TGTGCCAGTAGCCAAGACTACCGATCTGAGGAGGGTGTTTATGAGGAGGGCGAGCAGTACTTC
TRBV11-2	16	-	TRBD2	TRBJ2-5	CANSLVSGGHQETQYF	TGTGCCAACAGCTTAGTTAGCGGGGGCCATCAAGAGACCCAGTACTTC
TRBV28	16	few	-	TRBJ2-7	CASSLSSPGGAYEQYF	TGTGCCAGCAGTTTAAGTTCCCCAGGGGGGGCCTACGAGCAGTACTTC
TRBV7-2	15	-	-	TRBJ2-7	CASSQPGTGKYEQYF	TGTGCCAGCAGTCAGCCCGGGACCGGGAAATACGAGCAGTACTTC
TRBV18	13	-	-	TRBJ2-1	CASSPIKYNEQFF	TGTGCCAGCTCACCAATCAAGTACAATGAGCAGTTCTTC
TRBV20-1	14	few	-	TRBJ1-6	CSATQTPSSSPLHF	TGCAGTGCTACACAAACACCGAGTAGTTCACCCCTCCACTTT
TRBV10-3	11	many	TRBD1	TRBJ2-7	CAIRQGYEQYF	TGTGCCATCCGACAGGGCTACGAGCAGTACTTC
TRBV7-9	15	-	-	TRBJ2-5	CASSPGGGRGETQYF	TGTGCCAGCAGCCCAGGAGGGGGGCGCGGGGAGACCCAGTACTTC
TRBV5-1	13	-	TRBD1	TRBJ2-7	CASSLWTGVEQYF	TGCGCCAGCAGCTTGTGGACAGGGGTCGAGCAGTACTTC
TRBV27	13	-	-	TRBJ1-5	CASSLEYDQPQHF	TGTGCCAGCAGTTTAGAGTACGATCAGCCCCAGCATTTT
TRBV11-2	12	-	-	TRBJ2-1	CASSSRLDEQFF	TGTGCCAGCAGCTCTAGACTAGATGAGCAGTTCTTC
TRBV7-4	14	many	-	TRBJ1-2	CASSPPGRVDGYTF	TGTGCCAGCAGCCCCCCCGGGAGAGTGGATGGCTACACCTTC
TRBV5-1	14	few	-	TRBJ1-5	CASSPGTPGQPQHF	TGCGCCAGCAGCCCGGGGACGCCGGGTCAGCCCCAGCATTTT
TRBV27	13	few	-	TRBJ2-7	CASSLSAPYEQYF	TGTGCCAGCAGTTTATCCGCCCCCTACGAGCAGTACTTC
TRBV20-1	13	-	-	TRBJ1-6	CSARAQTGSSLHF	TGCAGTGCTAGAGCCCAGACAGGTTCATCCCTCCACTTT
TRBV29-1	12	-	-	TRBJ2-1	CSVGVGCNEQFF	TGCAGCGTGGGGGTAGGTTGCAATGAGCAGTTCTTC
TRBV12-3/TRBV12-4	12	many	-	TRBJ2-1	CASNRRGHEQFF	TGTGCCAGCAACCGTAGGGGCCATGAGCAGTTCTTC
TRBV7-7	15	few	-	TRBJ2-3	CASSFGSHGIDTQYF	TGTGCCAGCAGCTTTGGGAGTCACGGGATAGATACGCAGTATTTT